A selection of T cell receptor beta chains follows, all from one sample in a study of memory CD4+ T cells and cytomegalovirus serostatus. Here immunoSEQ multiplex PCR was the method, and the copy in TCRdb shows in-frame clones only, minus some. The data hold 45,000 to 60,000 clones, with around 82% observed a single time. Sequencing was carried out using memory CD4+ T cells from blood. These receptors were collected from an adult in good health and CMV-seronegative. CDR3s leave out the opening cysteine and the closing phenylalanine or tryptophan. Each record gives: J gene, V gene, clone size, CDR3 protein. For some rows the clone size is stated as once, few or many, or as a class when expanded; others skip it.

TRBJ2-7,TRBV6-1,-,ASTRGIREQY
TRBJ2-1,TRBV6-6,-,ASSYSRVYNEQF
TRBJ2-7,TRBV28,once,ASIGTHEQY
TRBJ2-3,TRBV7-2,-,ASSLVSVASTDTQY
TRBJ2-7,TRBV4-1,few,ASSAGAAPYEQY
TRBJ2-1,TRBV6-1,once,ASSLGFPEGEQF
TRBJ1-2,TRBV27,few,ASSPVGRYGYT
TRBJ2-3,TRBV27,-,ASSLGLFSTDTQY
TRBJ2-7,TRBV5-1,few,ASSLPSAEQY
TRBJ2-7,TRBV28,-,ASSSFRGYEQY
TRBJ2-7,TRBV11-2,-,ASRLTPSVDEQY
TRBJ2-1,TRBV19,once,ASFGGRGSVRNEQF
TRBJ1-5,TRBV28,-,ASSFWQGSGQPQH
TRBJ2-7,TRBV27,-,ASSYSTTGSYEQY
TRBJ1-2,TRBV6-1,-,ASSEVWGYT
TRBJ2-5,TRBV4-1,-,ASSQGVRQTGETQY
TRBJ2-5,TRBV7-9,-,ASSLGNRVQETQY
TRBJ1-1,TRBV7-9,-,ASRTKDRLNTEAF
TRBJ2-7,TRBV25-1,-,ASSEVYEQY
TRBJ1-2,TRBV7-8,-,ASRGGTGGPLSYT
TRBJ2-5,TRBV28,-,ASYSWEGQETQY
TRBJ2-7,TRBV5-6,-,ASSRITSGTYEQY
TRBJ2-7,TRBV5-1,-,ASSPRTGRSYEQY
TRBJ1-1,TRBV2,-,ASKRLLGIKFEAF
TRBJ1-5,TRBV28,-,ASRPGTGRQPQH
TRBJ2-1,TRBV10-1,-,ASSGGLALGSYNEQF
TRBJ2-2,TRBV2,-,ASSEQGTGELF
TRBJ2-7,TRBV6-1,-,ASRMAGGTPYEQY
TRBJ2-1,TRBV6-5,-,ATFRTGYNEQF
TRBJ1-2,TRBV19,-,ASSIRSYGYT
TRBJ2-1,TRBV4-1,-,ASSLAESYNEQF
TRBJ2-1,TRBV6-4,-,ASSGEGGGEQF
TRBJ2-7,TRBV6-5,-,ASSPRLAGDQY
TRBJ2-7,TRBV6-1,-,ASSASGHYEQY
TRBJ2-7,TRBV2,few,ASRVGAYEQY
TRBJ2-3,TRBV28,medium-sized,ASSFQGREDTQY
TRBJ1-2,TRBV6-5,-,ASSLTSSILTNGYT
TRBJ2-2,TRBV19,-,ASSPQGSRTGELF
TRBJ2-1,TRBV29-1,few,SVVPPGQGLDEQF
TRBJ2-1,TRBV10-3,-,AISEHRDEQF
TRBJ2-4,TRBV11-2,-,ASSPPNRAAKNIQY
TRBJ2-5,TRBV6-6,-,ASTMSGTYSGETQY
TRBJ1-1,TRBV5-1,few,ASSLGTGTEAF
TRBJ2-5,TRBV6-4,once,APKEGAEETQY
TRBJ2-1,TRBV7-3,-,ASSSFYSNEQF
TRBJ2-5,TRBV23-1,-,ASSPPAVAGGRGQETQY
TRBJ1-5,TRBV10-3,-,AISESGSRNQPQH
TRBJ2-7,TRBV5-4,-,ASSPGQGFYEQY
TRBJ2-2,TRBV30,-,AWTNGGIGNTGELF
TRBJ2-7,TRBV19,once,ASSISRGPDYEQY
TRBJ2-7,TRBV4-1,-,ASSQGLFTTYEQY